One T cell receptor beta chain is described in this entry. Its antigen has not been determined. Per-nucleotide qualities are absent, and no much larger clonotype sits a single base away. The CDR3 measures 18 amino acids from cysteine to phenylalanine. The read is trimmed to its CDR3 DNA, 54 bases read in frame from base 1. Trimming removed 1 base from V and 4 bases from J; the gene matches leave 11 bases unexplained. The germline V gene specifies SGDLS as CDR1 and YYNGEE as CDR2. This sample is part of a study of shared clonotypes between healthy human individuals (dated by TCRdb to 2019 to 2021). Looking at the study overall: The cohort comprised two women and a few men aged 18 to 49 years. For each donor, CD4 naive and CD4 memory were each given three plates, CD8 naive was given two plates, and CD8 memory was given one plate. Blood TCR repertoires of roughly five healthy adults were deeply sequenced to estimate repertoire size and the extent of clonotype sharing between individuals. Different laboratories and diverse techniques were used to prepare libraries and sequence TCR repertoires, to increase sequencing depth and limit assay-specific biases. Leukapheresis yielded between about 0.85 and 9 billion PBMCs per donor.

TCR CDR3 regions were amplified from genomic DNA by multiplex PCR using the deep immunoSEQ assay. Genomic DNA extracted from each cell subset was distributed evenly over all wells of several immunoSEQ 96-well plates, and each plate served as one replicate. For sorted subsets, each replicate PCR was loaded with approximately 0.2 ug genomic DNA, equivalent to 25,000 to 35,000 T cell genomes. Purified libraries were quantified with a Qubit 3.0 fluorometer, sized on a Bioanalyzer 2100, and re-quantified with the KAPA Library Quantification kit. A separate single-read 150-cycle Illumina NextSeq 550 flow cell was used to sequence each immunoSEQ 96-well plate. In the paper's pipeline: Because the immunoSEQ output included only junctional sequences and no quality scores, the filtering could not be the same as the filtering used for full-length reads. Sequences were annotated with PyIR, a Python wrapper for IgBLAST v1.9, using IMGT germline references to assign V/J genes and CDR3. Any read was removed if the V/J assignment was weak (E-value above 1e-6), the CDR3 was missing, or the read contained stop codons, out-of-frame junctions, or ambiguous translated residues. V3J clonotypes were defined as sequences sharing the same inferred V gene, J gene, and CDR3 amino acid sequence. To compute the percentage overlap between repertoires, the number of shared unique clonotypes was divided by the size of the smaller repertoire. Richness of each repertoire was evaluated using RTK rarefaction, the Chao1 estimator, and Recon v2.1 estimates of unobserved clonotypes. Generation probabilities for all TCRbeta clonotypes obtained by the gDNA method from several donors were computed using OLGA. As stored in TCRdb, this immuneACCESS dataset retains in-frame rearrangements with V and J assigned. A fraction of the clones does not appear; measured against another copy, unresolved V genes explain less than half of the discrepancy, and the remainder lacks a known reason. V and J calls plus clone size are reproduced from that table; the DNA served to infer D and trimming. This sample lists over a million clones; roughly 80% were detected once. Approximately 1.5% of the sample is held by the ten biggest clonotypes.

Healthy HIV-negative adults with no recently reported acute infections or vaccinations were included as donors. Every donor was a Caucasian adult residing in Nashville, Tennessee, USA. CD4+ T cells were enriched through magnetic negative selection, after which naive cells were positively selected on CD45RA and the remaining negative fraction served as the memory subset. Blood was obtained by leukapheresis, after which PBMCs were separated by Ficoll-Histopaque density gradient centrifugation and cryopreserved in liquid nitrogen vapor phase. Analytical flow cytometry was used to check the purity and quantity of every magnetically sorted T cell population. Genomic DNA was isolated from every sorted fraction and measured by UV absorbance on a Nanodrop 2000c. Overall study results and their limits: Higher generation probabilities were observed for clonotypes shared by all four sorted-subset donors than for non-shared clonotypes. Naive subsets generally had larger estimated clonotype richness than memory subsets did. Sharing across several donors was observed for around 5% of naive CD4, 3% to 4% of naive CD8, roughly 2.3% of memory CD4, and approximately 0.41% of memory CD8 clonotypes. Rarefaction of sorted-subset datasets indicated incomplete sequencing despite the large sequencing depth. The small number of donors limited the genetic and exposure-history diversity represented. Sampling was restricted to blood, and TCR repertoires in tissue are likely to differ from TCR repertoires in blood. Pairwise subsampling indicated that sequencing depth was expected to affect the degree of clonotype sharing among donors.

The sequence is built from TRBV9 and TRBJ2-2; TRBD2 aligns with 9 central bases. Material for sequencing was memory CD4+ T cells sorted from blood. The cell subset or site label for this specimen denotes: CD45RA-negative fraction. The TCR was taken from a man between 18 and 35 years old in good health. CDR3 protein: CASSVTSGRLGGTGELFF. The nucleotide sequence is given as TGTGCCAGCAGCGTAACCAGCGGGAGGCTAGGGGGCACCGGGGAGCTGTTTTTT.